Included here is one T cell receptor (beta chain) sequence, with context. The antigen remains unidentified. This sample is part of a study of CD8 T cells in ankylosing spondylitis. General study points: Significant enrichment of disease-linked clones was reportedly seen in matched ankylosing spondylitis synovial fluid.

TCRdb re-derived calls from the 5' RACE reads in MiXCR, one entry per CDR3 protein. Among 250,000 to 300,000 distinct CDR3 sequences, 20% were seen once, and the ten largest hold less than 9%. Trimming took 5 bases from V and 4 from J, leaving 12 bases between them. The CDR3 length is 14 residues. The chain carries TRBV12-3 or TRBV12-4 and TRBJ2-1; D is unclear. The clonotype originates from a male donor with ankylosing spondylitis or in good health (not recorded which). The sequencing sample was made of blood, either unsorted or a sorted T cell fraction (not recorded which). CDR3 loop: CASSAGRVYNEQFF. The CDR3 bases are TGTGCCAGCAGTGCCGGTCGGGTTTACAATGAGCAGTTCTTC.